The rows below give T cell receptor beta chains drawn from one sample of a study of T cell changes during pregnancy in multiple sclerosis. Sequencing used immunoSEQ multiplex PCR; TCRdb keeps in-frame clones, though not all of them. In the table there are some 80,000 clones, about nine tenths of which are singletons. The sample consisted of peripheral blood, taken in the first trimester of pregnancy. The receptors were sampled from a female donor with multiple sclerosis, enrolled in a pregnancy study. The conserved cysteine and the conserved F or W are not part of the CDR3 here.

J,V,CDR3
TRBJ1-2,TRBV9,ASRVDTTGRYGYT
TRBJ2-1,TRBV7-9,ASSHLDEQF
TRBJ1-3,TRBV28,ASSGQGGVDTIY
TRBJ2-7,TRBV19,ASSSRRRQGAYEQY
TRBJ2-7,TRBV5-1,ASRGTATYEQY
TRBJ1-2,TRBV20-1,SAKYRGGYT
TRBJ2-7,TRBV27,ASSPEAGGWHEQY
TRBJ2-7,TRBV2,ASSEGTAPYEQY
TRBJ1-1,TRBV21-1,ASSKVTKRNTEAF
TRBJ2-1,TRBV7-2,ASSGQVKNEQF
TRBJ1-2,TRBV6-1,ASSEADGTGGYGYT
TRBJ2-7,TRBV4-3,ASSPWAPSYEQY
TRBJ2-1,TRBV18,ASSPPGLASEQF
TRBJ1-2,TRBV6-5,ASSWDSNYGYT
TRBJ2-5,TRBV7-3,ASSWTGRGQETQY
TRBJ2-1,TRBV11-1,ASSFLDRDYNEQF
TRBJ2-7,TRBV5-1,ASSLDGGVPYEQY
TRBJ2-7,TRBV7-6,ASADRNSYEQY
TRBJ1-5,TRBV6-1,ASRTSGQVNQPQH
TRBJ2-1,TRBV4-2,ASSQGLAGWEQF
TRBJ2-5,TRBV2,ASTGGTGQETQY
TRBJ1-1,TRBV7-3,ASSLGTGDEAF
TRBJ2-6,TRBV19,ASSGQGSGANVLT
TRBJ2-1,TRBV7-9,ASSETSGGYEQF
TRBJ2-7,TRBV18,ASLASGGFIRGPYEQY
TRBJ2-7,TRBV9,ASSASLADYEQY
TRBJ2-5,TRBV14,ASSQGWGPSETQY
TRBJ2-1,TRBV4-2,ASSQDWIGLAVGGLVPNEQF
TRBJ2-1,TRBV4-1,ASSQGIAGGRSEQF
TRBJ2-3,TRBV20-1,SARTGDTQY
TRBJ1-4,TRBV4-1,ASSQGGLQQHGGIREKLF
TRBJ2-3,TRBV7-8,ASSLGQGRGTQY
TRBJ2-7,TRBV10-1,ASSEPASGYEQY
TRBJ1-1,TRBV19,ASSIGAGGANTEAF
TRBJ2-7,TRBV28,ASSLPTSGGSYEQY